A single sample is the source of the 10 T cell receptor beta chains below, sequenced in a study of identical twins listed by TCRdb under 2016. Libraries were constructed by 5' RACE. The instrument was an Illumina HiSeq 2000. In-frame beta chains were kept once TCRdb had trimmed the public reads at Q25 with fastp and called clones with MiXCR. Every distinct CDR3 protein forms one entry, paired with its most common genes and DNA. Within this sample are about 660,000 distinct CDR3 sequences, with around 8.3% of them counted one time only. The ten largest clones take up approximately 0.96% of the sample. A further study also used this sample, focusing on yellow fever vaccine responses in identical twins.

Sequencing was done on a sample of PBMCs. Source of these receptors: a woman between 18 and 29 years old in good health.

This clonotype came up many times. The chain employs TRBV21-1 and TRBJ2-7. TRBV21-1 is given as a pseudogene. The CDR3 has 12 amino acids. This CDR3 reads CASSIGRREQYF. Written as DNA, the CDR3 is TGTGCCAGCAGCATAGGAAGGAGAGAGCAGTACTTC.

This clonotype has a handful of counts. The CDR3 sequence: CASSQDSGYEQFF. The DNA for the CDR3 is TGCGCCAGCAGCCAAGATTCGGGCTATGAGCAGTTCTTC. The rearrangement uses TRBV4-3 and TRBJ2-1; D not certain. Trimming left V 0 bases short and J 8 bases short, with 8 bases between. The V gene's germline CDR1 is LGHNA and CDR2 YSLEER. CDR3 length: 13 amino acids.

The chain uses TRBV6-1 and TRBJ2-7; 9 bases align to TRBD2. The V gene's germline CDR1 is MNHNS and CDR2 SASEGT. V gave up 5 bases and J gave up 0 bases; unmatched junction bases: 11. The CDR3 extends over 17 amino acids. The CDR3 DNA follows: TGTGCCAGCAGTAGGGCCACTAGCGGGTTAATCTCCTACGAGCAGTACTTC. This translates into CASSRATSGLISYEQYF.

The gene calls are TRBV29-1 and TRBJ2-1; TRBD2 aligns across 13 bases. CDR1 and CDR2 (germline): SQVTM, ANQGSEA. J was trimmed by 6 bases and V by 4 bases; bases with no gene match: 9. The CDR3 runs to 16 residues. DNA for the CDR3: TGCAGCGTTGGGGGACTAGCGGGAAGCATATTCAATGAGCAGTTCTTC. It codes for CSVGGLAGSIFNEQFF.

This clonotype was recorded at least ten times. V and J are TRBV7-9 and TRBJ2-7; D might be TRBD2 (5 bases). The CDR3 runs to 16 residues. Between the trimmed V and J ends, which lost 2 bases and 6 bases, there was a span of 20 bases. Germline CDR1 reads SEHNR; CDR2 reads FQNEAQ (reference sequence). CDR3 nucleotide sequence: TGTGCCAGCAGCTTACCTCCGGACTTAGGACGCTCCGAGCAGTACTTC. Encoded protein: CASSLPPDLGRSEQYF.

The DNA for the CDR3 is TGTGCCAGCAGACCTAGCGTGGATGAGCAGTTCTTC. Translated, it gives CASRPSVDEQFF. The J gene is TRBJ2-1, the V gene TRBV25-1, with a weak D call TRBD2 (6 bases). CDR1 is MGHDK and CDR2 is SYGVNS in the germline V gene. The CDR3 consists of 12 residues. V lost 6 bases and J 8 bases, leaving 11 bases between the germline ends.

Only a few counts were recorded for this clonotype. The genes are TRBV3-1 and TRBJ2-1; 13 positions match TRBD2. Germline V lookup: CDR1 LGHDT, CDR2 YNNKEL (reference sequence). V dropped 4 bases and J dropped 8; count of bases not matched to a gene: 8. The CDR3 is 16 amino acids. The CDR3 protein is CASSRTSGRRSDEQFF. DNA for the CDR3: TGTGCCAGCAGCCGGACTAGCGGGAGAAGAAGCGATGAGCAGTTCTTC.

There are many counts of this clonotype. The V call is TRBV12-3 or TRBV12-4, the J call TRBJ1-1; D is uncertain. This CDR3 has 15 amino acids. Trimming removed 4 bases from V and 0 bases from J, with 12 bases in between. The CDR3 region is CASSSGGRLNTEAFF. The CDR3, as DNA: TGTGCCAGCAGTTCCGGTGGACGGTTGAACACTGAAGCTTTCTTT.

The chain recombines TRBV29-1 with TRBJ2-3; D perhaps matches TRBD1 (6 bases). The CDR3 spans 13 residues. Per germline, CDR1 SQVTM and CDR2 ANQGSEA. V gave up 5 bases and J gave up 6 bases, with 15 bases separating them. The CDR3 loop reads CSVRYRAGDTQYF. As DNA, the CDR3 is TGCAGCGTTCGATACAGGGCCGGGGATACGCAGTATTTT.

This rearrangement joins TRBV28 to TRBJ1-1; TRBD1 aligns across 7 bases. Germline V gene sequence: CDR1 MDHEN, CDR2 SYDVKM. The CDR3 is 13 residues long. The trim removed 6 bases at V and 6 bases at J, leaving 7 bases unmatched. Here the CDR3 reads CASRSQGGAEAFF. CDR3 DNA sequence: TGTGCCAGCAGAAGCCAGGGGGGCGCTGAAGCTTTCTTT.